These T cell receptor beta chains were read from a single sample in a study of T cell repertoires in cytomegalovirus infection. TCRdb re-analysed the reads in MiXCR, keeping a single row per CDR3 protein. The sample carries about 920,000 distinct CDR3 sequences, around 30% recorded once. No antigen has been assigned to these receptors. The sample consisted of cultured CD8+ T cells from PBMCs, taken from culture after CMV antigen stimulation. These TCRs come from a human donor in good health (CMV status not recorded). Some clones in this sample may be carry-over from other donors' samples. The conserved cysteine and the conserved F or W are not part of the CDR3 here. Some rows mark clone size as missing; the rest say once, few, many or name a class of expanded clone.

V	J	size	CDR3
TRBV7-9	TRBJ1-4	NA	ASTPWGEGKNEKLF
TRBV7-9	TRBJ2-3	many	ASSFEGTDTQY
TRBV20-1	TRBJ1-1	NA	SASEGQLNTEAF
TRBV27	TRBJ1-2	NA	ASSYETGGSGYT
TRBV27	TRBJ2-1	many	ASSLGAGLVEQF
TRBV20-1	TRBJ2-5	NA	SARALKAGPQETQY
TRBV28	TRBJ2-3	few	ASSSVLVDTQY
TRBV24-1	TRBJ1-1	NA	ATSGGGLGTEAF
TRBV7-8	TRBJ1-1	few	ASSLGAGYTEAF
TRBV6-2/TRBV6-3	TRBJ2-1	NA	VSSYSWGLAGGEEQF
TRBV3-1	TRBJ2-5	NA	ASSPAIGTGEETQY
TRBV27	TRBJ2-2	few	ASSNSGGYTGELF
TRBV9	TRBJ2-5	NA	ASSGTGVQETQY
TRBV6-6	TRBJ2-3	few	ASSFRDRELTDTQY
TRBV28	TRBJ1-4	NA	ASTFYGTGLRTNEKLF
TRBV6-1	TRBJ1-6	few	AAPGGDGGGWPLH
TRBV13	TRBJ2-2	NA	ASSIDFTGELF
TRBV19	TRBJ2-3	few	ASWTSGDTDTQY
TRBV12-5	TRBJ1-1	NA	ASGPPRGGTEAF
TRBV28	TRBJ2-1	once	ASSHRTGKIEGNEQF
TRBV19	TRBJ2-1	few	ASSIGVVSYNEQF
TRBV4-1	TRBJ1-2	few	ASSRVTGGEDGYT
TRBV6-2/TRBV6-3	TRBJ1-1	many	ASRNPDTFGTEAF
TRBV27	TRBJ1-1	NA	ASSPTERADTEAF
TRBV7-2	TRBJ2-1	NA	ASIRVSWSNNEQF
TRBV7-6	TRBJ2-1	few	ASSLDGWQF
TRBV6-6	TRBJ2-1	few	ASSDPRDATYNEQF
TRBV10-2	TRBJ2-3	NA	ASSRGQGETDTQY
TRBV7-2	TRBJ2-1	NA	ASSLIVGAVNEQF
TRBV5-1	TRBJ2-1	NA	ASSLRTGDTEQF
TRBV10-1	TRBJ2-3	few	ASSETGTIDTQY
TRBV7-2	TRBJ2-7	NA	ANSFLSSGSPEQY
TRBV12-3/TRBV12-4	TRBJ2-1	NA	ASSSRGLGRDEQF
TRBV6-8	TRBJ1-1	NA	ASPRGLGTEAF
TRBV7-9	TRBJ1-5	few	ASSRGQGSNQPQH
TRBV12-3/TRBV12-4	TRBJ1-5	NA	ASKGTGGLSQH
TRBV7-9	TRBJ2-5	NA	ASSSGSGGPETQY
TRBV27	TRBJ1-2	NA	ASSLTPHGAVGYT
TRBV7-9	TRBJ1-1	few	ASSPGRAF
TRBV19	TRBJ1-1	NA	ASNSAENTEAF